This TCR beta chain comes out of a study of PD-1 and CTLA-4 blockade in melanoma. The table came from immunoSEQ multiplex PCR; TCRdb's copy has only in-frame clones and leaves some out. Of around 32,000 clones in the sample, about 89% are singletons; the top ten hold over 7%. CDR3 size: 14 residues. CDR1 SGHAT and CDR2 FQNNGV come from the germline V gene. V lost 8 bases and J 6 bases, leaving 20 bases between the germline ends. This receptor was taken from a human donor with melanoma. The V and J genes are TRBV11-2 and TRBJ2-7; a possible D gene is TRBD2 (5 bases). This specimen consisted of CD8+ T cells from peripheral blood, obtained before anti-PD-1 treatment. The CDR3 is CASVTDEGASEQYF. The CDR3 coding sequence is TGTGCCAGCGTGACGGACGAGGGAGCCTCCGAGCAGTACTTC.